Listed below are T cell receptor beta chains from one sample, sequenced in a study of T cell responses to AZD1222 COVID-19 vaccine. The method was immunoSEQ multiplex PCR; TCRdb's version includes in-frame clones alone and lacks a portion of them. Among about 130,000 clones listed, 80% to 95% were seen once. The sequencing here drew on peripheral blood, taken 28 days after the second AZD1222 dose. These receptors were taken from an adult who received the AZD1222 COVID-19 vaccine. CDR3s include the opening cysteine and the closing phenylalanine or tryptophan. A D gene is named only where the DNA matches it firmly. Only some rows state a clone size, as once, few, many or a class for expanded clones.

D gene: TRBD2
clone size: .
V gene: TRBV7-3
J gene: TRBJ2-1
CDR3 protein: CASSFSGRAYNEQFF
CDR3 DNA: TGTGCCAGCAGCTTTAGCGGGAGGGCCTACAATGAGCAGTTCTTC

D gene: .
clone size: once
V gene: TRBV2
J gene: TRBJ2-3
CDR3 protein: CASIPEPARSTDTQYF
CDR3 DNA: TGTGCCAGCATTCCCGAACCGGCTAGGAGCACAGATACGCAGTATTTT

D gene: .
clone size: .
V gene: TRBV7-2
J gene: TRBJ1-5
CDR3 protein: CASSGAEGKGQPQHF
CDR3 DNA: TGTGCCAGCAGCGGGGCTGAGGGGAAGGGGCAGCCCCAGCATTTT

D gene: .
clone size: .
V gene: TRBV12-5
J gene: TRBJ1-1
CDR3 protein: CASGLVLTTEAFF
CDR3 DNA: TGTGCTAGTGGTTTGGTACTGACAACTGAAGCTTTCTTT

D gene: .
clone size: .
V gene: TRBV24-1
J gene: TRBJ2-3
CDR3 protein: CATSDPGVGSTDTQYF
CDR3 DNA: TGTGCCACCAGTGACCCCGGTGTAGGTAGCACAGATACGCAGTATTTT

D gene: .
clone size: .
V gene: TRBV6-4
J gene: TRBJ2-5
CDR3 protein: CASSGGETQYF
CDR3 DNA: TGTGCCTCCTCTGGCGGGGAGACCCAGTACTTC

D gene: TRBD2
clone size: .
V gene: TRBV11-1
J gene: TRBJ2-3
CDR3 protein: CASRGRSGGVSDTQYF
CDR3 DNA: TGTGCCAGCAGGGGTCGGAGCGGGGGGGTATCAGATACGCAGTATTTT

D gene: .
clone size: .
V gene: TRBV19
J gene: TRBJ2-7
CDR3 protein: CASSILGYEQYF
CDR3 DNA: TGTGCCAGTAGTATCTTGGGATACGAGCAGTACTTC

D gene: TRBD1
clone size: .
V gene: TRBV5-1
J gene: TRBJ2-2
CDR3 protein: CASSLGMTGAFTGELFF
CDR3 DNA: TGCGCCAGCAGCTTGGGGATGACAGGGGCCTTCACCGGGGAGCTGTTTTTT

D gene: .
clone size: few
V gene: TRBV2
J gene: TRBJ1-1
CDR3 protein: CASSVRGTEAFF
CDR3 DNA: TGTGCCAGCAGTGTCAGGGGCACTGAAGCTTTCTTT

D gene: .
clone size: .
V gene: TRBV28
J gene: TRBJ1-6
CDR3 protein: CASSPTESSYNSPLHF
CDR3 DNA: TGTGCCAGCAGTCCGACGGAGAGCTCCTATAATTCACCCCTCCACTTT

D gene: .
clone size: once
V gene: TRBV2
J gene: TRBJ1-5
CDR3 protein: CASSERGREPQHF
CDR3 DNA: TGTGCCAGCAGTGAAAGGGGGAGGGAGCCCCAGCATTTT

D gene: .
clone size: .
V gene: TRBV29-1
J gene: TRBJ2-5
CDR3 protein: CSVKNSGARKETQYF
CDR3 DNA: TGCAGCGTAAAAAACTCGGGGGCGAGGAAGGAGACCCAGTACTTC

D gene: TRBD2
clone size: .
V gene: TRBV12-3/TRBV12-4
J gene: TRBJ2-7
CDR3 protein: CASSKGLVYEQYF
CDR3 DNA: TGTGCCAGCAGTAAGGGACTAGTTTACGAGCAGTACTTC

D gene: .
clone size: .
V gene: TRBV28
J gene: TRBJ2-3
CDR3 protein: CASSSRGAGTDTQYF
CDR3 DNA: TGTGCCAGCAGTTCCCGGGGGGCGGGCACAGATACGCAGTATTTT

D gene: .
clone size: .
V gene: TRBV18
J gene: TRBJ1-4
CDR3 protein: CASSPPDGLGEKLFF
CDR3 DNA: TGTGCCAGCTCACCCCCGGACGGCCTAGGCGAAAAACTGTTTTTT

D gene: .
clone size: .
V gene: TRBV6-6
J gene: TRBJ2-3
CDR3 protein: CASSYSTRDTQYF
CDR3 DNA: TGTGCCAGCAGTTACTCAACGAGGGATACGCAGTATTTT